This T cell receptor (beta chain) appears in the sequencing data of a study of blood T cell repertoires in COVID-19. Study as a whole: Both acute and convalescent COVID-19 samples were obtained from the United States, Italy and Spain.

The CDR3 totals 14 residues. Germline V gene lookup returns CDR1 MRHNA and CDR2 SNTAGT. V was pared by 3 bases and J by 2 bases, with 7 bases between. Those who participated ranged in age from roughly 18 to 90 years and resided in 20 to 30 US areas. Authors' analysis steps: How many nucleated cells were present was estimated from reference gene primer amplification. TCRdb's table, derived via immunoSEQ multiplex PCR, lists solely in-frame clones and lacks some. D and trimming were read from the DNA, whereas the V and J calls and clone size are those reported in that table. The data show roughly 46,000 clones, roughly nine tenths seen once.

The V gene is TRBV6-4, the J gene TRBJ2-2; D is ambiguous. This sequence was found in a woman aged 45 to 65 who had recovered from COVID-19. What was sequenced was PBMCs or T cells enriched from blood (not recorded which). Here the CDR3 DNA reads TGTGCCAGCAGTGAACTATTCAACACCGGGGAGCTGTTTTTT. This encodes CASSELFNTGELFF.